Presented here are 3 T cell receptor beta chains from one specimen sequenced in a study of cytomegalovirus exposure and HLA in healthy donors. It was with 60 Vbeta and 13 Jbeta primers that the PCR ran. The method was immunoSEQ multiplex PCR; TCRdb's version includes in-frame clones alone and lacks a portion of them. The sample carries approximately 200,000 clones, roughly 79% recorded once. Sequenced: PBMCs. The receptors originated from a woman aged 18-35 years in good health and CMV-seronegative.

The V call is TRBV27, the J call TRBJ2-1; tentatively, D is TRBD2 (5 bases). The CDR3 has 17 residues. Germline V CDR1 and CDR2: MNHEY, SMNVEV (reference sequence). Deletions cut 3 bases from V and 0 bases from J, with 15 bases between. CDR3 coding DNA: TGTGCCAGCAGTTTCGTAGGTAGCGAGAGCTCCTACAATGAGCAGTTCTTC. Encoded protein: CASSFVGSESSYNEQFF.

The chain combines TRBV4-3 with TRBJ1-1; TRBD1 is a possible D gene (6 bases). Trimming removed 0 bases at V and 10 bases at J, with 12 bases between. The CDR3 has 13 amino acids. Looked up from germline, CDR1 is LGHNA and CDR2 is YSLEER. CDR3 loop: CASSQDWLQGAFF. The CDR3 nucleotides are TGCGCCAGCAGCCAAGATTGGTTACAGGGAGCTTTCTTT.

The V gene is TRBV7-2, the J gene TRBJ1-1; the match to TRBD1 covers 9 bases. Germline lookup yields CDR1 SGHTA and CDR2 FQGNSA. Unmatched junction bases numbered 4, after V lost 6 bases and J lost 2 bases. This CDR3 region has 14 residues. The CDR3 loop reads CASRLTGGNTEAFF. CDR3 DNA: TGTGCCAGCAGACTAACAGGGGGCAACACTGAAGCTTTCTTT.